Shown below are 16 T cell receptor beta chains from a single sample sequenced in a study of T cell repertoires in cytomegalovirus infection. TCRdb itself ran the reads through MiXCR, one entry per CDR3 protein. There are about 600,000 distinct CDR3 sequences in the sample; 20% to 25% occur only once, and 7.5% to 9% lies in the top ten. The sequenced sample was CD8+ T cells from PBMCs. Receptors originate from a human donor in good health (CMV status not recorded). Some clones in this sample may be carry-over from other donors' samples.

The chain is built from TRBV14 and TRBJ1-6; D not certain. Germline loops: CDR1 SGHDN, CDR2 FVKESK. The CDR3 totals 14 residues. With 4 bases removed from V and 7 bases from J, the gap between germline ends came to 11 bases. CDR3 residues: CASSPVAGNSPLHF. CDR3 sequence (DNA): TGTGCCAGCAGCCCGGTTGCCGGAAATTCACCCCTCCACTTT.

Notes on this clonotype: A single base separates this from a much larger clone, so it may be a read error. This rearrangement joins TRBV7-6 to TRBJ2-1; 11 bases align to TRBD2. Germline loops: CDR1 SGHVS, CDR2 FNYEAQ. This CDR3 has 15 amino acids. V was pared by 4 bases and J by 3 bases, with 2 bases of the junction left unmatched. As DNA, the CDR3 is TGTGCCAGCAGCTCTAGCGGGGGGTTCTACAATGAGCAGTTCTTC. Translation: CASSSSGGFYNEQFF. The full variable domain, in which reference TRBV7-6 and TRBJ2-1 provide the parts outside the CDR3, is GAGVSQSPRYKVTKRGQDVALRCDPISGHVSLYWYRQALGQGPEFLTYFNYEAQQDKSGLPNDRFSAERPEGSISTLTIQRTEQRDSAMYRCASSSSGGFYNEQFFGPGTRLTVL.

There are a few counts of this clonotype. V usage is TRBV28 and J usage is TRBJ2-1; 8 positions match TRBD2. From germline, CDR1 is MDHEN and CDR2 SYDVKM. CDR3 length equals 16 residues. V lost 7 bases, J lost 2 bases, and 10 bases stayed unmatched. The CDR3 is CASTYGTGGPYNEQFF. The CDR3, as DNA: TGTGCCAGCACCTATGGTACGGGGGGGCCCTACAATGAGCAGTTCTTC.

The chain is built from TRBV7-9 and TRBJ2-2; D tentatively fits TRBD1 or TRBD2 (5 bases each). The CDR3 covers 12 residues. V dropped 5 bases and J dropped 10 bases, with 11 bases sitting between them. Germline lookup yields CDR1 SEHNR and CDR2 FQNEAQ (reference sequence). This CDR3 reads CASSIGTPELFF. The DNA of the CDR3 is TGTGCCAGCAGCATCGGGACCCCGGAGCTGTTTTTT.

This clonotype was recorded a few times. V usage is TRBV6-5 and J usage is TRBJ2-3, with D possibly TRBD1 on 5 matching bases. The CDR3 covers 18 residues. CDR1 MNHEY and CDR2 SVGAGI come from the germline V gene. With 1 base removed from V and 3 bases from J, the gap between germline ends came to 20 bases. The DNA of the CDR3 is TGTGCCAGCAGTTACTTAAGTTCAGTCGCAGGGATTACAGATACGCAGTATTTT. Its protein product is CASSYLSSVAGITDTQYF.

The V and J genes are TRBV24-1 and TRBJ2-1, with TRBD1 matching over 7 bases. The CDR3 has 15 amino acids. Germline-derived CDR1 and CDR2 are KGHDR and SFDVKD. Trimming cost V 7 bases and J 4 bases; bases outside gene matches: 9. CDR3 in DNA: TGTGCCACCAGCCCCGACAGGGCTATATACAATGAGCAGTTCTTC. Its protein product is CATSPDRAIYNEQFF.

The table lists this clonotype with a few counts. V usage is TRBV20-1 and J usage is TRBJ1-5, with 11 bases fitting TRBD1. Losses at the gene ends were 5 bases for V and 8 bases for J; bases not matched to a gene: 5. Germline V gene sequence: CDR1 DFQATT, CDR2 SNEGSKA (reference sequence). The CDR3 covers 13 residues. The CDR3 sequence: CSAPGQGAKPQHF. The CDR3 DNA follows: TGCAGTGCTCCCGGACAGGGGGCGAAGCCCCAGCATTTT.

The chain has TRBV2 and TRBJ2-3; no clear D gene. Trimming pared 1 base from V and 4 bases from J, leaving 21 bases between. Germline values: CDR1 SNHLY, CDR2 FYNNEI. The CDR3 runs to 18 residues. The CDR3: CASSEGVMVPGWSDTQYF. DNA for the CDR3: TGTGCCAGCAGTGAAGGGGTTATGGTCCCTGGGTGGTCAGATACGCAGTATTTT.

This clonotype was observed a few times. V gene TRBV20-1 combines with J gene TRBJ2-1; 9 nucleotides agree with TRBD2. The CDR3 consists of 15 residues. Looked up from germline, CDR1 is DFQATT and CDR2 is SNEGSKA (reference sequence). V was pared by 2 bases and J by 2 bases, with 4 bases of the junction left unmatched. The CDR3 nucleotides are TGCAGTGCTAGACCAGCGGGGGGAGCCTACAATGAGCAGTTCTTC. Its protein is CSARPAGGAYNEQFF.

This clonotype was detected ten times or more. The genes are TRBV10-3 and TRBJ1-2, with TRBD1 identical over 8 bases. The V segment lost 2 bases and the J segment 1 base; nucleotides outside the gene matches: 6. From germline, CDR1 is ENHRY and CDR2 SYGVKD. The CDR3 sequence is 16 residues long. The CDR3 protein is CAISEKDRVFNYGYTF. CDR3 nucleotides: TGTGCCATCAGTGAGAAGGACAGGGTATTTAACTATGGCTACACCTTC.

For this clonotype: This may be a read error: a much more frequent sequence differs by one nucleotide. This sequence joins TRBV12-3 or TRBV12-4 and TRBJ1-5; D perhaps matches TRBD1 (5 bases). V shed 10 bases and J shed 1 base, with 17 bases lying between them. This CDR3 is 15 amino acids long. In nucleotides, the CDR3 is TGTGCCAACAGCTCCGGGACCGAGAGCAATCAGCCCCAGCATTTT. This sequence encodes CANSSGTESNQPQHF.

CDR3 DNA: TGTGCCAGCAGTGCCCCCTCGGGGACTAGCGGGGGGGCCACCTACAATGAGCAGTTCTTC. This encodes CASSAPSGTSGGATYNEQFF. J is TRBJ2-1 and V is TRBV2, with TRBD2 matching 16 bases. J was trimmed by 2 bases and V by 4 bases; bases with no gene match: 11. The CDR3 extends over 20 amino acids. Germline V CDR1 and CDR2: SNHLY, FYNNEI.

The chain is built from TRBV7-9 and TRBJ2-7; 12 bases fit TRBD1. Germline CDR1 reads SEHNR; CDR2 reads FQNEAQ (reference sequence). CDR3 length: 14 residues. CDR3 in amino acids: CASCLGQGAYEQYV. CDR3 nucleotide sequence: TGTGCCAGCTGCTTGGGACAGGGGGCGTACGAGCAGTACGTC.

The CDR3 spells CSASRREVLYEQYV. The CDR3 bases are TGCAGTGCTAGCCGGAGAGAGGTACTTTACGAGCAGTACGTC. J is TRBJ2-7 and V is TRBV20-1; D is uncertain. Germline CDR1 is DFQATT and CDR2 is SNEGSKA (reference sequence). V was shortened by 3 bases and J by 4 bases, with 16 bases between the two germline ends. CDR3 size: 14 residues.

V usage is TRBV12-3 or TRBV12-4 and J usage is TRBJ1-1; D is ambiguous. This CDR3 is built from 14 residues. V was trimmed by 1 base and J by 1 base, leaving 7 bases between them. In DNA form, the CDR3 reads TGTGCCAGCAGTTTAGTTACGTGGAACACTGAAGCTTTCTTT. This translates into CASSLVTWNTEAFF.

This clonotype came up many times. DNA for the CDR3: TGTGCCAGCAGCGTAGGAAGGGGCCTGACCTACAATGAGCAGTTCTTC. It translates to CASSVGRGLTYNEQFF. The J gene is TRBJ2-1, the V gene TRBV9; TRBD1 might be the D (5 bases). V was shortened by 0 bases and J by 2 bases, with 12 bases between the two germline ends. The CDR3 totals 16 residues. Germline V gene lookup returns CDR1 SGDLS and CDR2 YYNGEE.